The T cell receptor (beta chain) described here comes from a study of shared clonotypes between healthy human individuals. Naive CD8 isolation took CD45RO-negative cells positively selected for CCR7 and excluded terminally differentiated effector memory CD45RA+ cells. Produced via immunoSEQ multiplex PCR; TCRdb's table is partial and in-frame only. This sample has fewer than 800,000 clones, with 92% found just once. This TCR was sampled from a man under 40 in good health. What was sequenced was naive CD8+ T cells sorted from blood.

The CDR3: CASSLSPEEAFF. The DNA of the CDR3 is TGTGCCAGCAGCTTATCACCCGAGGAAGCTTTCTTT. The rearrangement joins TRBV13 to TRBJ1-1, with D uncertain. V lost 2 bases, J lost 8 bases, and 9 bases lay in between. Germline V gene lookup returns CDR1 PRHDT and CDR2 FYEKMQ (reference sequence). The CDR3 is 12 amino acids.